This T cell receptor (beta chain) was sequenced for a study of blood T cell repertoires in COVID-19. Looking at the study overall: Acute-phase and convalescent COVID-19 samples originated in the United States, Italy and Spain.

The CDR3 has 18 residues. V lost 6 bases, J lost 0 bases, and 16 bases stayed unmatched. CDR1 is LNHDA, CDR2 SQIVND, per germline (reference sequence). Those enrolled in Seattle joined during active infection and were followed longitudinally afterward. Data came from immunoSEQ multiplex PCR; TCRdb stores just in-frame clones and leaves some out. The sample shows approximately 250,000 clones, 75% to 85% of them seen only once. The sequence derives from a man in his forties or fifties with COVID-19, enrolled during active disease. This chain uses TRBV19 with TRBJ1-1; 7 nucleotides align to TRBD1. Material: peripheral blood. DNA for the CDR3: TGTGCCAGTAGCCTTGACCCCTCAACAGGGGTTATGAACACTGAAGCTTTCTTT. Its translation is CASSLDPSTGVMNTEAFF.